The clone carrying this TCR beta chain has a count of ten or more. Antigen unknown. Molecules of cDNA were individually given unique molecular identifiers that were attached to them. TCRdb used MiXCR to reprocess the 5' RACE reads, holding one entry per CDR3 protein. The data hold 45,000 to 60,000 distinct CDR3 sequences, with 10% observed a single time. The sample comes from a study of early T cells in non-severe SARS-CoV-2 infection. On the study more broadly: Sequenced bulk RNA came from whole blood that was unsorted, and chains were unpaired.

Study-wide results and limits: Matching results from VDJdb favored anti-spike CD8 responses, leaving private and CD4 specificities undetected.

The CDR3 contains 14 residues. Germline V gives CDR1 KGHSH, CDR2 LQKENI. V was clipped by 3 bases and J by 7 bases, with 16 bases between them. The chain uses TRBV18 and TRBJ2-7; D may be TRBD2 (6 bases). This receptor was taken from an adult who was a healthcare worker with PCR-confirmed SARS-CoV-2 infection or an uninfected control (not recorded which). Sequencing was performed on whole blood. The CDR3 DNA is TGTGCCAGCTCACCTTTCGGGGGTTCGGGGGAGCAGTACTTC. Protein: CASSPFGGSGEQYF.